This T cell receptor (beta chain) was identified during a study of blood T cell repertoires in COVID-19. Overall study: There were acute and convalescent COVID-19 samples, and they came from the United States, Italy and Spain. The cDNA or gDNA used as material had been derived from T cells, B-cell-depleted T cells, or PBMCs.

CDR3 size: 15 residues. V dropped 3 bases and J dropped 1; count of bases not matched to a gene: 6. Per germline, CDR1 SGHRS and CDR2 YFSETQ. In the authors' workflow: It was from reference gene primer amplification that nucleated cell counts were estimated. TCRdb's table, derived via immunoSEQ multiplex PCR, lists solely in-frame clones and lacks some. For V, J and clone size, that table is used; D and trimming come from the DNA. This table holds about 200,000 clones, 70% to 90% found once. Followed over time, Seattle patients had been enrolled while infection was active. This sequence was found in a man aged 45 to 65 with COVID-19, enrolled during active disease. The J gene is TRBJ2-7, the V gene TRBV5-1; 8 positions agree with TRBD1. The sequencing sample was made of peripheral blood. The CDR3 region has the DNA TGCGCCAGCAGCTCGACAGGGGAGCGTTCCTACGAGCAGTACTTC. It is translated as CASSSTGERSYEQYF.